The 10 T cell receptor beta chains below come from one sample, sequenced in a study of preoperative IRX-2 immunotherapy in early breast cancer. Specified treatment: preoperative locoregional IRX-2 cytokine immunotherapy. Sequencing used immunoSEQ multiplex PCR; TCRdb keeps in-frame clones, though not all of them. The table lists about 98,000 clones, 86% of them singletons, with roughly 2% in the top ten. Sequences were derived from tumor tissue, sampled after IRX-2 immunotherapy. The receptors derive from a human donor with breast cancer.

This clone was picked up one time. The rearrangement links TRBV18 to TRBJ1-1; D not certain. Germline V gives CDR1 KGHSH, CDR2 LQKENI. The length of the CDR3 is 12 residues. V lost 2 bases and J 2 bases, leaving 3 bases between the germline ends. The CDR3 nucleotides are TGTGCCAGCTCACCAGACAACACTGAAGCTTTCTTT. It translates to CASSPDNTEAFF.

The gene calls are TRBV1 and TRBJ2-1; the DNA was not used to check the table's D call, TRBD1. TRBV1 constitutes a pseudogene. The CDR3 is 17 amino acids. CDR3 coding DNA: TGCGCCAGCAGCCAAGTTTTGGGACACCGCTCCTACAATGAGCAGTTCTTC. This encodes CASSQVLGHRSYNEQFF.

The CDR3 loop reads CASSLGASGTEAFF. DNA for the CDR3: TGTGCCAGCAGCTTAGGGGCATCGGGAACTGAAGCTTTCTTT. This chain connects TRBV7-4 to TRBJ1-1; D unclear. The CDR3 has 14 residues. Per germline, CDR1 SGHVT and CDR2 SQSDAQ. Trimming removed 1 base at V and 5 bases at J, with 11 bases between.

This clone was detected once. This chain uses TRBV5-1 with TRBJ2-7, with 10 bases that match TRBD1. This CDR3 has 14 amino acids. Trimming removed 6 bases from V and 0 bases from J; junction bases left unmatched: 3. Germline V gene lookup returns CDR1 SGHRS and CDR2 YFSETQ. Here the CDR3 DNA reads TGCGCCAGCACGGACAGGGGGATCTCCTACGAGCAGTACTTC. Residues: CASTDRGISYEQYF.

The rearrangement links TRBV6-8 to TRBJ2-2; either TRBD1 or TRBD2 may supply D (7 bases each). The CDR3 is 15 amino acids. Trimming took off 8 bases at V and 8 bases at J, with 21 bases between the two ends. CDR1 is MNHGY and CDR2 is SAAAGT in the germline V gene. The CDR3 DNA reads TGTGCCAGCGCCAGGGACAGCGGGACCATAGGGGAGCTGTTTTTT. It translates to CASARDSGTIGELFF.

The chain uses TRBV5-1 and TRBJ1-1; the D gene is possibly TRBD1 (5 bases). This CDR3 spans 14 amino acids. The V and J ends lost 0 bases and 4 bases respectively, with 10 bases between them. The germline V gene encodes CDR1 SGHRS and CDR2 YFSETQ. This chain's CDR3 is CASSLGQGVTEAFF. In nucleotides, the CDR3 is TGCGCCAGCAGCTTGGGGCAGGGTGTCACTGAAGCTTTCTTT.

As DNA, the CDR3 is TGTGCCAGCAGTCGGACAGGAGGTAATCAGCCCCAGCATTTT. Protein: CASSRTGGNQPQHF. V gene TRBV7-4 combines with J gene TRBJ1-5, with 7 bases that match TRBD1. Germline values: CDR1 SGHVT, CDR2 SQSDAQ. The V gene end was trimmed by 6 bases and the J gene end by 4 bases; junction bases not matched to a gene: 6. The length of the CDR3 is 14 residues.

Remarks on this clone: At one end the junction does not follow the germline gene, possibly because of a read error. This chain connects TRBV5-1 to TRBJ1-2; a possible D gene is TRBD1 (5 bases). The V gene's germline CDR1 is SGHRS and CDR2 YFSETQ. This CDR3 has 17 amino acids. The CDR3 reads CASSLGGQGVLNYGYTF. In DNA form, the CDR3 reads TGCGCCAGCAGTTTGGGAGGGCAGGGCGTTCTTAACTATGGCTACACCTTC.

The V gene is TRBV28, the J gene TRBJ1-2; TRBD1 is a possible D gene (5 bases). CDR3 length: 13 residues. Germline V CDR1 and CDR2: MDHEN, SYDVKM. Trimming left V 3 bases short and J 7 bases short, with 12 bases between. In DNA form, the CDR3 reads TGTGCCAGCAGTTTTGGGGGTTTTCTTGGCTACACCTTC. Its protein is CASSFGGFLGYTF.

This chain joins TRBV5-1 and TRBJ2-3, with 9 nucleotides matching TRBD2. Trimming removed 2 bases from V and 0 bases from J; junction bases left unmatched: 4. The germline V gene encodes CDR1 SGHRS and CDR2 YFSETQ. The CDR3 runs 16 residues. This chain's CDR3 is CASSFSAGGSTDTQYF. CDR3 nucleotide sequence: TGCGCCAGCAGCTTCTCAGCGGGAGGCAGCACAGATACGCAGTATTTT.